Reported below is one T cell receptor beta chain. This sample is drawn from a study of cytomegalovirus exposure and HLA in healthy donors. V was clipped by 1 base and J by 5 bases; unmatched bases: 4. There are 15 residues in the CDR3. Germline-derived CDR1 and CDR2 are MNHEY and SMNVEV (reference sequence). It was with 60 Vbeta and 13 Jbeta primers that the PCR ran. Sequenced by immunoSEQ multiplex PCR; TCRdb stores in-frame clones only, minus some. In the table there are some 150,000 clones, approximately 87% of which are singletons. The chain combines TRBV27 with TRBJ1-4, with 7 nucleotides matching TRBD1. The TCR originated in a woman aged 25 to 39 in good health and CMV-seronegative. Sequenced: PBMCs. The DNA for the CDR3 is TGTGCCAGCAGTTTATGGGCAGGGGGAAATGAAAAACTGTTTTTT. Translation gives CASSLWAGGNEKLFF.